The rows below give T cell receptor beta chains drawn from one sample of a study of OX40 agonist ivuxolimab in advanced cancers. The table came from immunoSEQ multiplex PCR; TCRdb's copy has only in-frame clones and leaves some out. Counted here are over 150,000 clones, 94% occurring once; the ten biggest clones make up 0.31%. The sequenced sample was CD4+ or CD8+ T cells sorted from blood, obtained in a trial of the OX40 agonist ivuxolimab. These receptors were obtained from an adult with an advanced solid tumor such as melanoma, head and neck, liver or kidney cancer. The CDR3 runs from the conserved cysteine through the conserved F or W. D genes are given only for firm matches. A row's size may be missing; if present it is once, few, many or a size class.

V	J	size	D	DNA	CDR3
TRBV7-2	TRBJ1-2	-	-	TGTGCCAGCAGCTTAGGCGTTGGTCAGGCTAACTATGGCTACACCTTC	CASSLGVGQANYGYTF
TRBV9	TRBJ2-7	-	-	TGTGCCAGCAGCGTAGACTGGCACTCCTACGAGCAGTACTTC	CASSVDWHSYEQYF
TRBV5-1	TRBJ2-1	-	-	TGCGCCAGCCGCCCTTCCTACAATGAGCAGTTCTTC	CASRPSYNEQFF
TRBV6-5	TRBJ2-1	-	-	TGTGCCAGCAGTTACTCCGGGGTGGGGGGCAATGAGCAGTTCTTC	CASSYSGVGGNEQFF
TRBV6-1	TRBJ1-4	-	-	TGTGCCACCGGGACCGGGGCAACTAATGAAAAACTGTTTTTT	CATGTGATNEKLFF
TRBV7-9	TRBJ2-1	-	-	TGTGCCAGCAGCTTCCTACGCAATGAGCAGTTCTTC	CASSFLRNEQFF
TRBV7-2	TRBJ2-5	-	-	TGTGCCAGCAGCTCGGGCCGGGGACACTCCCAAGAGACCCAGTACTTC	CASSSGRGHSQETQYF
TRBV7-9	TRBJ1-1	-	-	TGTGCCAGCAGCACCACAAGGAACACTGAAGCTTTCTTT	CASSTTRNTEAFF
TRBV18	TRBJ2-7	once	TRBD2	TGTGCCAGCTCACCCCTTCCCACTAGCGGGAGCTCCTACGAGCAGTACTTC	CASSPLPTSGSSYEQYF
TRBV7-2	TRBJ2-1	-	-	TGTGCCAGCAGCTTAGGCAGGGTCACCTACAATGAGCAGTTCTTC	CASSLGRVTYNEQFF
TRBV18	TRBJ2-7	-	-	TGTGCCAGCTCTTCCGAGTACGAGCAGTACTTC	CASSSEYEQYF
TRBV10-3	TRBJ2-7	-	-	TGTGCCATCAGTGAGGAAGGAGGGGTGAGCGAGCAGTACTTC	CAISEEGGVSEQYF
TRBV7-9	TRBJ2-2	-	TRBD1	TGTGCCAGCAGCCAGCCGCTCGGGACAGGGTCCACCGGGGAGCTGTTTTTT	CASSQPLGTGSTGELFF
TRBV11-2	TRBJ2-7	-	-	TGTGCCAGCAGCTGGCGCCGGGCCCCTGAGTCCGAGCAGTACTTC	CASSWRRAPESEQYF
TRBV15	TRBJ2-3	-	TRBD1	TGTGCCACCAGCAGAGGTCTTCGACAGGGCCGCACAGATACGCAGTATTTT	CATSRGLRQGRTDTQYF
TRBV7-9	TRBJ1-4	-	-	TGTGCCAGCAGCTTAGCCGGCAGACGAGCAAAACTGTTTTTT	CASSLAGRRAKLFF
TRBV6-5	TRBJ2-7	-	TRBD1	TGTGCCAGCAGTCCACGACCACAGGGGTACGAGCAGTACTTC	CASSPRPQGYEQYF
TRBV9	TRBJ2-3	-	-	TGTGCCAGCAGCGGGGGGGCAGATACGCAGTATTTT	CASSGGADTQYF
TRBV4-3	TRBJ1-4	once	-	TGCGCCAGCAGCCAAGGCGGTGGGGCTAATGAAAAACTGTTTTTT	CASSQGGGANEKLFF
TRBV6-1	TRBJ1-1	-	TRBD1	TGTGCCAGCAGTGAAGGAACAGGGGGCGTGAACACTGAAGCTTTCTTT	CASSEGTGGVNTEAFF
TRBV11-1	TRBJ2-5	once	-	TGTGCCAGCAGCCCCACCTCCGGGCGAGAGACCCAGTACTTC	CASSPTSGRETQYF
TRBV19	TRBJ2-2	-	TRBD1	TGTGCCAGTAGCCGGCGACCGGGACAGGGTGTCGGGGAGCTGTTTTTT	CASSRRPGQGVGELFF
TRBV18	TRBJ1-2	-	-	TGTGCCAGCTCACCAGAACGGATAGGGGGGGATGGCTACACCTTC	CASSPERIGGDGYTF
TRBV10-1	TRBJ2-2	-	-	TGCGCCAGCAGTGGGGAGACAGGGGAGGGGAGGAACACCGGGGAGCTGTTTTTT	CASSGETGEGRNTGELFF
TRBV9	TRBJ2-5	once	TRBD1	TGTGCCAGCAGCGACACAGGGGGCCTGGGAGAGACCCAGTACTTC	CASSDTGGLGETQYF
TRBV9	TRBJ1-2	-	TRBD1	TGTGCCAGCAGCCCCAGGACAGGGGGAAGCTATGGCTACACCTTC	CASSPRTGGSYGYTF
TRBV14	TRBJ2-5	-	TRBD1	TGTGCCAGCAGCCCCCTTGGGACAGAAGAGACCCAGTACTTC	CASSPLGTEETQYF
TRBV11-2	TRBJ2-2	-	TRBD2	TGTGCCAGCAGCTTCGTAGCGGGGGCGAACACCGGGGAGCTGTTTTTT	CASSFVAGANTGELFF
TRBV4-1	TRBJ1-6	-	-	TGCGCCAGCAGCCAAGACCCCGGGGGGTCACCCCTCCACTTT	CASSQDPGGSPLHF
TRBV4-2	TRBJ2-3	-	-	TGTGCCAGCAGCCAAGCAGGGAGCTCTAGCACAGATACGCAGTATTTT	CASSQAGSSSTDTQYF
TRBV5-4	TRBJ2-6	-	-	TGTGCCAGCAGCCCCCAGACAGGACCGATCTCTGGGGCCAACGTCCTGACTTTC	CASSPQTGPISGANVLTF
TRBV7-2	TRBJ1-1	-	TRBD1	TGTGCCAGCAGACAGAGGACAGGGTCATTTGAAGCTTTCTTT	CASRQRTGSFEAFF
TRBV18	TRBJ1-2	once	-	TGTGCCAGCTCACCACCGGGTGGAAACTATGGCTACACCTTC	CASSPPGGNYGYTF